This T cell receptor beta chain was sequenced for a study of blood T cell repertoires in COVID-19 (TCRdb year 2020). General notes on the study: The collaborator samples originated in the United States, Italy and Spain and spanned the acute and convalescent phases of COVID-19. The sample metadata nearly always contained a de-identified subject ID, COVID-19 status, age in years and sex. Where HLA class I and class II types were available, the types were taken from metadata supplied by the sample provider, not from assay-based typing. The prospective study material was composed of cDNA or gDNA derived from T cells, B-cell-depleted T cells, or PBMCs. Deeply sampled blood TCRbeta repertoires from subjects exposed to, actively infected with, or recovered from COVID-19 were included in the dataset. The samples were drawn from the first 160 participants of the ongoing ImmuneRACE study and from 950 to 1,500 subjects provided by 6 global collaborators. The repertoires were released in a freely available public database meant as a resource for research on the immune response to SARS-CoV-2.

In the case of this clone: Its antigen is still unknown. No per-base quality is available; no much larger clone lies one base away.

Study-wide conclusions, independent of this receptor: The quantity of clinical and demographic metadata differed by source and by participant and was supplied without curation.

Enrolling through a virtual design, the prospective study's participants ranged in age from roughly 18 to 95 years and lived across about two dozen United States geographic areas. In the prospective study, participants were assigned to cohorts based on the clinical history participants reported in a screening survey and a study questionnaire. ImmuneRACE Cohort 3 recovered participants were defined by two consecutive negative NP/OP PCR tests, healthcare professional clearance, or symptom resolution. In the prospective study, mobile phlebotomists collected whole blood, serum and a nasopharyngeal or oropharyngeal swab from each participant. Prospective study participants could optionally give additional blood draws and questionnaires over an approximately two-month period. Prospective study blood samples were shipped either frozen or at room temperature before DNA extraction. CDR1 and CDR2 are read off the germline V gene as SQVTM and ANQGSEA. Germline trimming amounts to 4 bases on V and 2 bases on J, with 9 as the count of junction bases outside the gene matches. The CDR3 goes from the cysteine to the phenylalanine over 15 residues. Only the CDR3 region is kept as DNA, spanning 45 bases read in frame from base 1.

TCRbeta CDR3 regions were amplified from genomic DNA using the immunoSEQ Assay, a bias-controlled multiplex PCR. As for the authors' bioinformatics: The number of nucleated cells in each sample was estimated by amplification of reference gene primers within the assay. To quantify the absolute abundance of each unique TCRbeta CDR3 rearrangement, sequence reads were collapsed and filtered. For each sample, productive Simpson clonality was calculated by taking the square root of Simpson's diversity index across productive rearrangements. TCRdb holds this immuneACCESS table with in-frame rearrangements only. Some clones are missing; in checked studies, unresolved V genes explain under half, and the rest has no known cause. That table gives V, J and clone size, and the DNA gave D and trimming. This sample comprises some 170,000 clones, almost 80% of them detected only once. The top ten hold approximately 15% of the sample.

This TCR was recovered from a woman in her forties or fifties who had recovered from COVID-19. The chain links TRBV29-1 with TRBJ1-2; 8 bases in between match TRBD1. Sequencing was carried out using PBMCs or T cells enriched from blood (not recorded which). The CDR3: CSVGERDRTNYGYTF. The DNA sequence follows: TGCAGCGTTGGTGAACGGGACAGGACGAACTATGGCTACACCTTC.